This T cell receptor beta chain appears in the sequencing data of a study of blood T cell repertoires in COVID-19 (dated by TCRdb to the early 2020s). About the investigation overall: Samples from collaborators originated in the United States, Italy and Spain and spanned both the acute and convalescent phases of COVID-19. The material from the prospective study consisted of cDNA or gDNA derived from T cells, B-cell-depleted T cells, or PBMCs. The dataset comprised deeply sampled blood TCRbeta repertoires from subjects exposed to, actively infected with, or recovered from COVID-19. The repertoires were released in a freely available public database meant as a resource for research on the immune response to SARS-CoV-2. The samples were drawn from the first 160 participants of the ongoing ImmuneRACE study and from over 950 subjects provided by 6 global collaborators. The sample metadata nearly always contained a de-identified subject ID, COVID-19 status, age in years and sex. Where available, HLA class I and class II types were taken from metadata supplied by the sample provider and were not determined by assay-based typing.

Regarding this clone: The antigen it binds to is not known. No per-base quality is available; no much larger clone lies one base away.

V and J are trimmed by 5 bases and 5 bases, and the gene matches miss 7 bases of the junction. The cysteine opens and the phenylalanine closes a CDR3 of 15 amino acids. CDR3 DNA is the only sequence kept; it has 45 bases, read in frame from the first base. The germline V gene gives CDR1 as SGHAT and CDR2 as FQNNGV. The collaborating institutions used their own protocols to collect whole blood in K2EDTA tubes. For TCRbeta analysis, collaborators shipped samples in one of three forms: frozen whole blood, isolated PBMCs, or DNA extracted from either of those sample types. TCRbeta CDR3 regions were amplified from genomic DNA using the immunoSEQ Assay, a bias-controlled multiplex PCR. In the authors' own workflow: Nucleated cell counts per sample were estimated from amplification of reference gene primers within the assay. To quantify the absolute abundance of each unique TCRbeta CDR3 rearrangement, sequence reads were collapsed and filtered. For each sample, productive Simpson clonality was calculated as the square root of Simpson's diversity index over productive rearrangements. As stored in TCRdb, this immuneACCESS dataset retains in-frame rearrangements with V and J assigned. A fraction of the clones does not appear; measured against another copy, unresolved V genes explain less than half of the discrepancy, and the remainder lacks a known reason. For V, J and clone size, that table is used; D and trimming come from the DNA. This sample gives 150,000 to 200,000 clones in total; around 86% of them show up just once. The top ten constitute roughly 3.3% of the sample.

General study outcomes and caveats: How much clinical and demographic metadata was included differed by source and by participant, and the metadata was provided uncurated.

Recombination joined TRBV11-2 with TRBJ2-2; 8 central bases correspond to TRBD1. The receptor comes from a man aged 65-85 years with acute or convalescent COVID-19. Sequencing was carried out using peripheral blood. This receptor has the CDR3 CASSTGQGGTGELFF. The DNA sequence reads TGTGCCAGCAGCACCGGACAGGGTGGTACCGGGGAGCTGTTTTTT.